This entry concerns a single T cell receptor beta chain. Its target is unknown. Clones were read by immunoSEQ multiplex PCR, and TCRdb kept only the in-frame ones, dropping some. This repertoire shows 84,000 or so clones, over 85% found once; its top ten account for approximately 11%. This sample was included in a study of OX40 agonist ivuxolimab in advanced cancers. At the level of the study: Eligibility admitted prior anti-PD-1, anti-PD-L1 or anti-CTLA-4 therapy; around 42% had some.

V was pared by 0 bases and J by 4 bases, with 2 bases between. CDR1 and CDR2 from the germline V gene are SGDLS and YYNGEE. The CDR3 consists of 12 residues. Study observations and caveats: Clonal expansion in partial responders at 0.1-3.0 mg/kg ranked among the lowest. Blood T cells, both CD4+ and CD8+, expanded clonally by week 6 at 0.1 to 3.0 mg/kg.

Cycle 7 day 1, cycle 4 day 1, and baseline were the timepoints at which blood was sampled. The sequences come from CD4+ or CD8+ T cells sorted from blood, collected in a trial of the OX40 agonist ivuxolimab. The J gene is TRBJ1-3, the V gene TRBV9; D not certain. The source is an adult with an advanced solid tumor such as melanoma, head and neck, liver or kidney cancer. The CDR3 DNA reads as TGTGCCAGCAGCGTAGGGGGAAACACCATATATTTT. It encodes CASSVGGNTIYF.